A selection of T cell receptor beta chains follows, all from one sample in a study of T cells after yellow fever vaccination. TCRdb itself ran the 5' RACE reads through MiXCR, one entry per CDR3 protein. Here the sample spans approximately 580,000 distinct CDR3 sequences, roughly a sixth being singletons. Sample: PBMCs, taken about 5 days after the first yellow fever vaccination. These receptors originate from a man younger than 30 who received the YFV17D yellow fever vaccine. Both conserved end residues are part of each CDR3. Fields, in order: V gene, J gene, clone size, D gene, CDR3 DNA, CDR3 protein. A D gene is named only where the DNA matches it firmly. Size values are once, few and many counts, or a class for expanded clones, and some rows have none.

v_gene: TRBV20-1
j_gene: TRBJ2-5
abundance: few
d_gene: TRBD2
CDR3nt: TGCAGTGCTAGCACTAGCGGGGAGACCCAGTACTTC
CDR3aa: CSASTSGETQYF

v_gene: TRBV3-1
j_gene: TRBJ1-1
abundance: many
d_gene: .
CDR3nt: TGTGCCAGCAGCCAAGGGGGCTGGGGGACTGAAGCTTTCTTT
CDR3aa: CASSQGGWGTEAFF

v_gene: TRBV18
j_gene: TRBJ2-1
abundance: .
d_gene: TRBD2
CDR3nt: TGTGCCAGCTCACAGCTAGCGGGTGCTGGGGGGTATGAGCAGTTCTTC
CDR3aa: CASSQLAGAGGYEQFF

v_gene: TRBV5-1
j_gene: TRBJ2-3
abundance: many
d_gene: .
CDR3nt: TGTGCCAGCAGCCTGATTGGCGGCACAGATACGCAGTATTTT
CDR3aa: CASSLIGGTDTQYF

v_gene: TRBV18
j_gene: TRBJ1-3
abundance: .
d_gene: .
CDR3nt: TGTGCCAGCTCACCCGCGCAGTACTCTGGAAACACCATATATTTT
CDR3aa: CASSPAQYSGNTIYF

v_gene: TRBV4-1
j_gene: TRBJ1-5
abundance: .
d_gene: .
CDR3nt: TGCGCCAGCAGCCAAGATCACGGGAACCTCAATCAGCCCCAGCATTTT
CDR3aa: CASSQDHGNLNQPQHF

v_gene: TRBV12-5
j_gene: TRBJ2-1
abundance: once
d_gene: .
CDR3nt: TGTGCCTGCTCCCCTGGGGCGAGCCCCTACAATGAGCAGTTCTTC
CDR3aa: CACSPGASPYNEQFF

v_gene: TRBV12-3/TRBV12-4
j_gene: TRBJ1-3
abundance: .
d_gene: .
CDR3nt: TGTGCCAGCAGCCCGACACCTCTCTCTGGAAACACCATATATTTT
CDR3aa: CASSPTPLSGNTIYF

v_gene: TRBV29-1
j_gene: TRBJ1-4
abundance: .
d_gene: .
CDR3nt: TGCAGCGTTGATAGTCGGGAAAATGAAAAACTGTTTTTT
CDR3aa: CSVDSRENEKLFF

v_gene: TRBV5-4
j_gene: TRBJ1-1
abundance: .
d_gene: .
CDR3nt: TGTGCCAGCAGCTTAAGATACGAAGCTTTCTTT
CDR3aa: CASSLRYEAFF

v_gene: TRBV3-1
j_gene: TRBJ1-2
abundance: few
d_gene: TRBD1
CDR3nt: TGTGCCAGCAGCCCTCAGGGACAGACGAACTATGGCTACACCTTC
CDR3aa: CASSPQGQTNYGYTF

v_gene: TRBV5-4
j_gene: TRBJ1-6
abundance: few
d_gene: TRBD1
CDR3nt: TGTGCCAGCAGCTTCGCTGGGACAGGGAGGTCACCCCTCCACTTT
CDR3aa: CASSFAGTGRSPLHF

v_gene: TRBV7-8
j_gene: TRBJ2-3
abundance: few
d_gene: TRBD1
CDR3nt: TGTGCCAGCAGCCCGGGACAGATCTTTTCCACAGATACGCAGTATTTT
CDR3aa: CASSPGQIFSTDTQYF

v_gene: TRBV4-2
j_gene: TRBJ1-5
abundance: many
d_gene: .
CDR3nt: TGTGCCAGCAGCCAAGGACCGGGGGGGAATCAGCCCCAGCATTTT
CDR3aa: CASSQGPGGNQPQHF

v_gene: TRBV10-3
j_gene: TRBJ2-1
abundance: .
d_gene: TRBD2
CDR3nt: TGTGCCATCAGTGGGGGACTAGCGGGGGCCCACTCCTACAATGAGCAGTTCTTC
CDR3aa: CAISGGLAGAHSYNEQFF

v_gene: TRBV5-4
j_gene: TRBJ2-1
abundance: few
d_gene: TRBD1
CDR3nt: TGTGCCAGCAGAGTAGGGGGCTTATACAATGAGCAGTTCTTC
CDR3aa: CASRVGGLYNEQFF

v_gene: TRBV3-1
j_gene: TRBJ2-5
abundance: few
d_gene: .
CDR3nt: TGTGCCAGCAGCCCCTCCATACAAGAGACCCAGTACTTC
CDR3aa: CASSPSIQETQYF

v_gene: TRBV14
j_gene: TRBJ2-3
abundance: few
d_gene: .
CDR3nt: TGTGCCAGCAGCCAAGTCAGCACAGATACGCAGTATTTT
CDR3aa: CASSQVSTDTQYF

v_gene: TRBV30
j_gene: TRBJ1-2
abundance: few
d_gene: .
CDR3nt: TGTGCCTGGAGGACGGGCGTAGGCTATGGCTACACCTTC
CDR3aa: CAWRTGVGYGYTF

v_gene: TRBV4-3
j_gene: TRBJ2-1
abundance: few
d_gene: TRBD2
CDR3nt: TGCGCCAGCAGCCGGACTAGCGGGGGGGAGGATGAGCAGTTCTTC
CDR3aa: CASSRTSGGEDEQFF

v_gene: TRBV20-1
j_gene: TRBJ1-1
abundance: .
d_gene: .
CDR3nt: TGCAGTGCTTTAGTTAGAGGGCACACTGAAGCTTTCTTT
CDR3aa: CSALVRGHTEAFF

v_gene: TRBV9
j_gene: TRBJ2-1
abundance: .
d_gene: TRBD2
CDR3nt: TGTGCCAGCAGCGTAATGGGGAATAGCGGGGGGTACAATGAGCAGTTCTTC
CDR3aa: CASSVMGNSGGYNEQFF

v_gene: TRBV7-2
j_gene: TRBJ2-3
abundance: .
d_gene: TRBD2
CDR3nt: TGTGCCAGCGGGCTAGCGGGGGGGGCCCCTGGTGTGTATTTT
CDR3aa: CASGLAGGAPGVYF

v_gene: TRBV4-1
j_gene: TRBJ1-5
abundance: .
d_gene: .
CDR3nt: TGCGCCAGCAGCCCCGGGCCGGGGGATCAGCCCCAGCATTTT
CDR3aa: CASSPGPGDQPQHF

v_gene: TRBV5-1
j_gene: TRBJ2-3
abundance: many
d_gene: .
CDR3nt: TGCGCCAGCAGCTTGATGTCCCCTACGGATACGCAGTATTTT
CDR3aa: CASSLMSPTDTQYF

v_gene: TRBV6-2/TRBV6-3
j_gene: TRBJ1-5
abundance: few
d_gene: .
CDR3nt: TGTGCCAGCAGTTACGGCAGGCCCTCTCCCCAGCATTTT
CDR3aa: CASSYGRPSPQHF

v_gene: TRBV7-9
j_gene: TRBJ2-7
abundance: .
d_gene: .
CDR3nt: TGTGCCAGCAGCTTAGAGGAGTACGAGCAGTACTTC
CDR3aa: CASSLEEYEQYF

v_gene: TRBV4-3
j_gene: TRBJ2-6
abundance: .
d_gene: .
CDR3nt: TGCGCCAGCAGCCAAGTCCTCCTTTTTTCTGGGGCCAACGTCCTGACTTTC
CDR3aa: CASSQVLLFSGANVLTF

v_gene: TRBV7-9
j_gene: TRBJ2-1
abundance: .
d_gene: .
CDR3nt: TGTGCCAGCAGCTGGTCCAATGAGCAGTTCTTC
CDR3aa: CASSWSNEQFF

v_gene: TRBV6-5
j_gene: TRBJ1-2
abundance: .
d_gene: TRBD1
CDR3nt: TGTGCCAGCAGCCGGGACAGGCATGGCTACACCTTC
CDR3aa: CASSRDRHGYTF

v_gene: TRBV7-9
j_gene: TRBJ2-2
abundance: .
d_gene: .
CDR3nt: TGTGCCAGCAGCTTATTCGCCACCGGGGAGCTGTTTTTT
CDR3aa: CASSLFATGELFF

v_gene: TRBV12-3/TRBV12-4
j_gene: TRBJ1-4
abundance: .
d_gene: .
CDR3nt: TGTGCCAGCAGTTTAAGTGTCTCTGGGATAAGGGAAAAACTGTTTTTT
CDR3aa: CASSLSVSGIREKLFF

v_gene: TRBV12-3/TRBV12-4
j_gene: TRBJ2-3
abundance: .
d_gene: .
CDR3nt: TGTGCCAGCAGTTTCCGGGGATCCCCAGATACGCAGTATTTT
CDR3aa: CASSFRGSPDTQYF

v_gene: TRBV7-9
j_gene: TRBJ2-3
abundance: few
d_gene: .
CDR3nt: TGTGCCAGCAGTGCCCTAGGACCCACAGATACGCAGTATTTT
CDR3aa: CASSALGPTDTQYF

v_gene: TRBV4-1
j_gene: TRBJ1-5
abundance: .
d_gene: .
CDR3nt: TGCGCCAGCAGCCAAGAATTGGGCAATCAGCCCCAGCATTTT
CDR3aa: CASSQELGNQPQHF

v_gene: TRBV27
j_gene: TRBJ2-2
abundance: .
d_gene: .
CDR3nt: TGTGCCAGCAGTTCAATATGTCCGGGGGGCTTT
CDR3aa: CASSSICPGGF

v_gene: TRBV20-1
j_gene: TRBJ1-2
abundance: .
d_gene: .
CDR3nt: TGCAGTGCTAGAGCGCAGGGTAAAGAAAACTATGGCTACACCTTC
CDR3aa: CSARAQGKENYGYTF

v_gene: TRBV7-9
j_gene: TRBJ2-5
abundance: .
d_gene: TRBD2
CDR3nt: TGTGCCAGCAGCTTCGAGACTAGCGGATTGGAGACCCAGTACTTC
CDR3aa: CASSFETSGLETQYF

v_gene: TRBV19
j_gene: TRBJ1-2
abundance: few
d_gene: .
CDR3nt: TGTGCCAGTAGTTCCGGCCTTAGGGGCTACACCTTC
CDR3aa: CASSSGLRGYTF

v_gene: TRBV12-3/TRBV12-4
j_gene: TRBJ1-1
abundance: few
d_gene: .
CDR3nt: TGTGCCAGCAGTTCTATCATACACACTGAAGCTTTCTTT
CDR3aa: CASSSIIHTEAFF